Presented here are 8 T cell receptor beta chains from one specimen sequenced in a study of CD8 T cells in ankylosing spondylitis. Each CDR3 protein is one row after TCRdb ran MiXCR on the 5' RACE reads. The repertoire holds some 250,000 distinct CDR3 sequences, with about 10% as singletons. The sample was blood, either unsorted or a sorted T cell fraction (not recorded which). The receptor set was obtained from a male donor with ankylosing spondylitis or in good health (not recorded which).

The table lists this clonotype with many counts. At one of its ends the junction is not consistent with the germline gene, which may arise from a read error. CDR3 residues: CASRLGPAIGNGDTQYF. CDR3 coding DNA: TGCGCCAGCAGGTTGGGCCCCGCGATAGGAAATGGAGATACGCAGTATTTT. This sequence joins TRBV5-1 and TRBJ2-3; no clear D. Germline assignment: CDR1 SGHRS and CDR2 YFSETQ. CDR3 length: 17 amino acids.

This clonotype was picked up many times. This rearrangement joins TRBV5-1 to TRBJ2-3; TRBD1 is a possible D gene (5 bases). CDR3 length: 12 residues. The V and J ends lost 5 bases and 6 bases respectively, with 10 bases between them. Germline loops: CDR1 SGHRS, CDR2 YFSETQ. The CDR3 bases are TGCGCCAGCAGGGAAGGGGCGGATACGCAGTATTTT. Amino acids: CASREGADTQYF.

This clonotype was detected only a few times. The chain combines TRBV7-6 with TRBJ1-6, with unresolved D. CDR3 length: 16 amino acids. V gave up 1 base and J gave up 4 bases, with 11 bases separating them. Germline lookup yields CDR1 SGHVS and CDR2 FNYEAQ. Here the CDR3 DNA reads TGTGCCAGCAGCTTAGAGGGTGGCCTTTATAATTCACCCCTCCACTTT. Its translation: CASSLEGGLYNSPLHF. The full variable domain, rest sourced from reference TRBV7-6 and TRBJ1-6, is GAGVSQSPRYKVTKRGQDVALRCDPISGHVSLYWYRQALGQGPEFLTYFNYEAQQDKSGLPNDRFSAERPEGSISTLTIQRTEQRDSAMYRCASSLEGGLYNSPLHFGNGTRLTVT.

This clonotype was picked up a small number of times. The rearrangement links TRBV20-1 to TRBJ1-1; D uncertain. V was pared by 2 bases and J by 8 bases, with 12 bases between. Germline CDR1 is DFQATT and CDR2 is SNEGSKA (reference sequence). The CDR3 is made up of 12 amino acids. CDR3 coding DNA: TGCAGTGCTAGATCGGCAGATAAGGAAGCTTTCTTT. This translates into CSARSADKEAFF.

This clonotype showed up many times. This chain joins TRBV5-1 and TRBJ2-1; 7 nucleotides line up with TRBD2. The CDR3 length is 17 residues. Germline loops: CDR1 SGHRS, CDR2 YFSETQ. The V segment lost 0 bases and the J segment 7 bases; nucleotides outside the gene matches: 13. CDR3 amino acids: CASSLEPRVGGVNEQFF. CDR3 nucleotide sequence: TGCGCCAGCAGCTTGGAGCCGAGGGTGGGGGGGGTTAATGAGCAGTTCTTC.

This clonotype appeared a few times. The rearrangement joins TRBV2 to TRBJ2-3; TRBD1 or TRBD2 may be the D gene (5 bases each). This CDR3 region has 14 residues. V was shortened by 7 bases and J by 9 bases, with 20 bases between the two germline ends. Germline loops: CDR1 SNHLY, CDR2 FYNNEI. CDR3 nucleotide sequence: TGTGCCAGCAACCCAGGGCAGGCCTCGGGGACGCAGTATTTT. The encoded protein is CASNPGQASGTQYF.

This clonotype was observed many times. V is TRBV20-1 and J is TRBJ2-3; a weak D match, TRBD2 (5 bases). The V end lost 0 bases, the J end lost 2 bases, and 9 bases lay between the germline ends. The CDR3 has 14 residues. Germline-derived CDR1 and CDR2 are DFQATT and SNEGSKA (reference sequence). CDR3 DNA sequence: TGCAGTGCTAGAGATCCTAGCCTCACAGATACGCAGTATTTT. Its translation is CSARDPSLTDTQYF.

In its sample, this clonotype was seen a few times. This chain connects TRBV18 to TRBJ2-7; D gene uncertain. The germline CDR1 and CDR2 sequences are KGHSH and LQKENI. Deletions cut 6 bases from V and 2 bases from J, with 14 bases between. The CDR3 runs 14 residues. The DNA for the CDR3 is TGTGCCAGCTCCCCCTTCGGTATGACCTACGAGCAGTACTTC. This encodes CASSPFGMTYEQYF.